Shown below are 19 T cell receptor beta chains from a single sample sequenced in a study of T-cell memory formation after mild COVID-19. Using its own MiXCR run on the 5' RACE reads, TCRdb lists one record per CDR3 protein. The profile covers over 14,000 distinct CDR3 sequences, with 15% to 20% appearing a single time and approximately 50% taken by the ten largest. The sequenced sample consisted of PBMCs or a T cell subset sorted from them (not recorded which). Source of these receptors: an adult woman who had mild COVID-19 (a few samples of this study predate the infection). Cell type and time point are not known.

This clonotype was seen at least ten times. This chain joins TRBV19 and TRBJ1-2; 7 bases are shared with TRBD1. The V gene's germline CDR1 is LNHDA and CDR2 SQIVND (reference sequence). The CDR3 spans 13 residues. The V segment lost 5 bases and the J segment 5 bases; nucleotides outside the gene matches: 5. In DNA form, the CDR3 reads TGTGCCAGTAGTGTGGGGGGACAGTATGGCTACACCTTC. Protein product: CASSVGGQYGYTF.

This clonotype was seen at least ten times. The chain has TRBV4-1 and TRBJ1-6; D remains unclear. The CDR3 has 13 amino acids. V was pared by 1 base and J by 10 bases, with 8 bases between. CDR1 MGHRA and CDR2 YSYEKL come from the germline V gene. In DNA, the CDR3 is TGCGCCAGCAGCCAAGCGGGGAGGTCACCCCTCCACTTT. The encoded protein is CASSQAGRSPLHF.

DNA for the CDR3: TGTGCCAGCAGCCGACGGGAGCTAGCGGGGACCGAGACCCAGTACTTC. Protein product: CASSRRELAGTETQYF. This sequence joins TRBV7-2 and TRBJ2-5; TRBD2 aligns across 9 bases. Germline trimming cut 5 bases from V and 5 bases from J; bases unmatched to any gene: 12. Germline V lookup: CDR1 SGHTA, CDR2 FQGNSA. This CDR3 region has 16 residues.

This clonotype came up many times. The CDR3 loop reads CASTGLAGVHYNEQFF. The CDR3 DNA reads as TGTGCCAGCACGGGACTAGCGGGAGTTCACTACAATGAGCAGTTCTTC. This chain uses TRBV2 with TRBJ2-1; 14 bases agree with TRBD2. In germline, CDR1 is SNHLY, CDR2 FYNNEI. Germline trimming cut 7 bases from V and 3 bases from J; bases unmatched to any gene: 5. This CDR3 is built from 16 residues.

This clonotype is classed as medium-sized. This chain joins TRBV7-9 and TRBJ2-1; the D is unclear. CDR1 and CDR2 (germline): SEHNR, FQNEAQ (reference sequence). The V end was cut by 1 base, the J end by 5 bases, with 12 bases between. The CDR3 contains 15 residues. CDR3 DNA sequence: TGTGCCAGCAGCTTAGACCCGGATTCCAACAATGAGCAGTTCTTC. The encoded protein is CASSLDPDSNNEQFF.

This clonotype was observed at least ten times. As DNA, the CDR3 is TGCAGCGTTTACAGGGTGTTGGGGGAGAAGAACACCGGGGAGCTGTTTTTT. Translated, it gives CSVYRVLGEKNTGELFF. The gene calls are TRBV29-1 and TRBJ2-2, with TRBD1 as a possible D gene (6 bases). This CDR3 has 17 amino acids. Germline V lookup: CDR1 SQVTM, CDR2 ANQGSEA. Deletions cut 5 bases from V and 1 base from J, with 20 bases between.

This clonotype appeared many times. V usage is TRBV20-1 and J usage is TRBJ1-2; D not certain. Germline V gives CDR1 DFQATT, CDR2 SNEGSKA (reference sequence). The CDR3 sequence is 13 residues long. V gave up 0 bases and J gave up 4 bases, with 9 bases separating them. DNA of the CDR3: TGCAGTGCTAGAGATCCCGGTAGCTATGGCTACACCTTC. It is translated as CSARDPGSYGYTF.

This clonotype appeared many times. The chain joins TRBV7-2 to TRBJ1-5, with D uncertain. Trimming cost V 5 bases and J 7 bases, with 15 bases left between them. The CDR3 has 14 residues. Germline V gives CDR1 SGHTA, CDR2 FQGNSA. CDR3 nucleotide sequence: TGTGCCAGCAGCCCAGGCCCGGGAGGGCAGCCCCAGCATTTT. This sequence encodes CASSPGPGGQPQHF.

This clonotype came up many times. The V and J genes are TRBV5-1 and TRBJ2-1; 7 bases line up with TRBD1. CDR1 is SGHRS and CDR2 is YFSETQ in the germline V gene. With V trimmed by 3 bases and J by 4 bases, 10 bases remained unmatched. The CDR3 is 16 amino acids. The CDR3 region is CASSSAEWTGYNEQFF. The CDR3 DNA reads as TGCGCCAGCAGCTCCGCCGAGTGGACAGGATACAATGAGCAGTTCTTC. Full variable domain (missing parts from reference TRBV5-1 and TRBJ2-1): KAGVTQTPRYLIKTRGQQVTLSCSPISGHRSVSWYQQTPGQGLQFLFEYFSETQRNKGNFPGRFSGRQFSNSRSEMNVSTLELGDSALYLCASSSAEWTGYNEQFFGPGTRLTVL.

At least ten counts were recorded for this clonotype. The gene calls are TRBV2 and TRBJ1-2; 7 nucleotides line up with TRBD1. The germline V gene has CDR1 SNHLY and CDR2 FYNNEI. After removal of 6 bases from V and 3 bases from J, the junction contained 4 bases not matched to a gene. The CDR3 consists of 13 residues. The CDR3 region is CASREDRHYGYTF. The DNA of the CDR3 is TGTGCCAGCAGGGAGGACAGGCACTATGGCTACACCTTC.

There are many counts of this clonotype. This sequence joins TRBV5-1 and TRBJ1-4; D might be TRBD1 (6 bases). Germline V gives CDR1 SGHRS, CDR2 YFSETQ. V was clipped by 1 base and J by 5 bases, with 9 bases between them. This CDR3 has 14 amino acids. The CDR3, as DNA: TGCGCCAGCAGCTTGCGCACAGGGAATGAAAAACTGTTTTTT. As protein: CASSLRTGNEKLFF.

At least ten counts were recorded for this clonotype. The CDR3 protein is CASVLGGPTNTGELFF. The CDR3 nucleotides read TGTGCCAGCGTTCTGGGGGGGCCTACGAACACCGGGGAGCTGTTTTTT. The chain employs TRBV12-3 or TRBV12-4 and TRBJ2-2; D possibly corresponds to TRBD2 (7 bases). The germline V and J ends were trimmed by 8 bases and 0 bases, with 16 bases remaining between them. CDR3 size: 16 residues.

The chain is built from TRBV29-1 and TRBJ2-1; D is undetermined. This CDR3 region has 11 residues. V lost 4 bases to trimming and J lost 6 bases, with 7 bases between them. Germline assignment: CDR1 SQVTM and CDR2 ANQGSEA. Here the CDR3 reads CSVVLSNEQFF. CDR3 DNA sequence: TGCAGCGTTGTGCTTAGCAATGAGCAGTTCTTC.

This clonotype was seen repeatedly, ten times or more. DNA of the CDR3: TGTGCCAGCAGTGAGGCCCCTCCCGGGGAGCTGTTTTTT. Translated: CASSEAPPGELFF. The chain has TRBV2 and TRBJ2-2; no clear D. The length of the CDR3 is 13 residues. Trimming stripped 3 bases from V and 6 bases from J, with 8 bases between. Germline loops: CDR1 SNHLY, CDR2 FYNNEI. The entire variable domain, with the rest obtained from reference TRBV2 and TRBJ2-2, is as follows: EPEVTQTPSHQVTQMGQEVILRCVPISNHLYFYWYRQILGQKVEFLVSFYNNEISEKSEIFDDQFSVERPDGSNFTLKIRSTKLEDSAMYFCASSEAPPGELFFGEGSRLTVL.

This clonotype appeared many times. This chain's CDR3 is CASSSTYEQYF. CDR3 sequence (DNA): TGTGCCAGCAGCTCAACGTACGAGCAGTACTTC. The V call is TRBV5-5, the J call TRBJ2-7, with D hard to call. Between the trimmed V and J ends, which lost 3 bases and 4 bases, there was a span of 5 bases. Germline-derived CDR1 and CDR2 are SGHKS and YYEKEE (reference sequence). The CDR3 totals 11 residues.

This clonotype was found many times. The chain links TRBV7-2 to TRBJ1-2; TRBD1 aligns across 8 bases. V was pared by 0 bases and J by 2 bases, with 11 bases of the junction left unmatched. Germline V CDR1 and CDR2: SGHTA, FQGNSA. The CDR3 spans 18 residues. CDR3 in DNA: TGTGCCAGCAGCTTAGCACCCCAGGGGGCTTACGCAAACTATGGCTACACCTTC. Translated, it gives CASSLAPQGAYANYGYTF.

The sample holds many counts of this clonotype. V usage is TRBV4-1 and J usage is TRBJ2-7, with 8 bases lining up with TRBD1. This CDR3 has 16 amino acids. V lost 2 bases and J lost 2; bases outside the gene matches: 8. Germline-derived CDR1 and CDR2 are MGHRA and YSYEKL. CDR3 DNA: TGCGCCAGCAGCCAACTCCGGGACAGGTCTACCTACGAGCAGTACTTC. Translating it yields CASSQLRDRSTYEQYF.

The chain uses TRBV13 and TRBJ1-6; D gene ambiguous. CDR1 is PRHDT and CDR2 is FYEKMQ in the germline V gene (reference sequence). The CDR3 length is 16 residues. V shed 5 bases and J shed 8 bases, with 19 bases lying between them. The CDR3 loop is CASSKMWSGRDSPLHF. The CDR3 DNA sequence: TGTGCCAGCAGCAAAATGTGGTCGGGGAGAGATTCACCCCTCCACTTT.

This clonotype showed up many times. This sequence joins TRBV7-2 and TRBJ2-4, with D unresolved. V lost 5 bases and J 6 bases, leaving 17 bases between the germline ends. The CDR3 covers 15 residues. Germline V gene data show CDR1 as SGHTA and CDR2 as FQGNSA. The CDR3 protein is CASSPTTGSGNIQYF. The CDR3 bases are TGTGCCAGCAGCCCGACGACCGGCTCAGGAAACATTCAGTACTTC.